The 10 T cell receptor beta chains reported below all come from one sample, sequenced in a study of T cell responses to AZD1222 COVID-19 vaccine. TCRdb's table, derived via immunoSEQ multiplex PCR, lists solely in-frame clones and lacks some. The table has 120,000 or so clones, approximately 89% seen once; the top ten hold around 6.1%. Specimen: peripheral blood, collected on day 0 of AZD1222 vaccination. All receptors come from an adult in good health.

Written as DNA, the CDR3 is TGCGCCAGCAGCTTGTGGGGTCTCCCCAGGGAGCAGTTCTTC. Translated, it gives CASSLWGLPREQFF. The chain has TRBV5-1 and TRBJ2-1; D is ambiguous. The CDR3 spans 14 residues. V lost 1 base to trimming and J lost 10 bases, with 15 bases between them. The germline gives CDR1 SGHRS, CDR2 YFSETQ.

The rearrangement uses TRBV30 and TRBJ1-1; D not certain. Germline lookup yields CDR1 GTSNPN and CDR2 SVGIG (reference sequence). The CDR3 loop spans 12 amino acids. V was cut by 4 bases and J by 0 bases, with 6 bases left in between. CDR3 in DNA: TGTGCCTGGACAGTCCTGAACACTGAAGCTTTCTTT. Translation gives CAWTVLNTEAFF. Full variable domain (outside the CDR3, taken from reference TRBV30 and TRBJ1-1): SQTIHQWPATLVQPVGSPLSLECTVEGTSNPNLYWYRQAAGRGLQLLFYSVGIGQISSEVPQNLSASRPQDRQFILSSKKLLLSDSGFYLCAWTVLNTEAFFGQGTRLTVV.

The CDR3 region has the DNA TGCGCCAGCAGCCAAGATCTTGGCGGGAGCTTTTCAAACATTCAGTACTTC. It yields the protein CASSQDLGGSFSNIQYF. The chain combines TRBV4-1 with TRBJ2-4, with TRBD2 matching over 7 bases. Germline V gene lookup returns CDR1 MGHRA and CDR2 YSYEKL. The V gene end was trimmed by 0 bases and the J gene end by 6 bases; junction bases not matched to a gene: 11. CDR3 length: 17 residues.

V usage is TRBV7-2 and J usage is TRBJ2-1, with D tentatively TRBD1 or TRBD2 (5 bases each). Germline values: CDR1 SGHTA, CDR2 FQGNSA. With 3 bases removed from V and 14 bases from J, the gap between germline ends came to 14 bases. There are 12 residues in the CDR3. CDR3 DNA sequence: TGTGCCAGCAGCTTTACCCCGGGACCTGAGTTCTTC. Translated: CASSFTPGPEFF.

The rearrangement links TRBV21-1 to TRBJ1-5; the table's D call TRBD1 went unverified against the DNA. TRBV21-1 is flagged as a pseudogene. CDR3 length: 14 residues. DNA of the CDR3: TGTGCCAGCAGCGAAAGATTTAAACAACAGCCCCAGCATTTT. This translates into CASSERFKQQPQHF.

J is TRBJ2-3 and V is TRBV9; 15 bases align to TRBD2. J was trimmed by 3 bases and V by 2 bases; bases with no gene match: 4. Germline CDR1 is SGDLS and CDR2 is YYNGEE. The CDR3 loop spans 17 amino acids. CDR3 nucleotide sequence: TGTGCCAGCAGCGTCGGGACTAGCGGGGGGTTGACAGATACGCAGTATTTT. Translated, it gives CASSVGTSGGLTDTQYF.

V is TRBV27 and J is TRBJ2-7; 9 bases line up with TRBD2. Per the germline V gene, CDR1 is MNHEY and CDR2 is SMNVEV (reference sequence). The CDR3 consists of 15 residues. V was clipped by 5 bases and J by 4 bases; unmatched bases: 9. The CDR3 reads CASSPGAGGLYEQYF. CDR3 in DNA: TGTGCCAGCAGTCCAGGGGCGGGGGGGCTATACGAGCAGTACTTC.

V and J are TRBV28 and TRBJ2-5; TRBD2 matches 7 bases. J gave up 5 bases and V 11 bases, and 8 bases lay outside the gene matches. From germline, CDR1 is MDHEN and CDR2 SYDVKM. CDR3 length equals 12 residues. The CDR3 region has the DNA TGTGCCTCATGGGGGGGAGAGGAGACCCAGTACTTC. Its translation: CASWGGEETQYF.

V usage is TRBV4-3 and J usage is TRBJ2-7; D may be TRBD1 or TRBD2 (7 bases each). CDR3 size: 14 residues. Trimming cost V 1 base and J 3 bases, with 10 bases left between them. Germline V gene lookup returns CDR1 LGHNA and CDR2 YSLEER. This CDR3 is CASSQGRGGYEQYF. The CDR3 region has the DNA TGCGCCAGCAGCCAAGGCAGGGGGGGCTACGAGCAGTACTTC.

The CDR3 region is CASSLVLNTEAFF. For the CDR3, the DNA is TGTGCCAGCAGCTTGGTCCTGAACACTGAAGCTTTCTTT. The V and J genes are TRBV5-6 and TRBJ1-1; no reliable D call. Germline V CDR1 and CDR2: SGHDT, YYEEEE. CDR3 length: 13 residues. The V and J ends lost 0 bases and 0 bases respectively, with 3 bases between them.